Listed here are 20 T cell receptor beta chains from one sample, sequenced in a study of beta chain features in type 1 diabetes. Every bit of the isolated RNA underwent reverse transcription, so sequencing read expressed TCRB transcripts. TCRdb's copy holds only in-frame clones and misses some; the assay was immunoSEQ multiplex PCR. The sample includes some 150,000 clones, about 10% of them seen just once. Sample: central memory CD4+ T cells from blood. These receptor sequences come from a young man in good health.

The J gene is TRBJ1-6, the V gene TRBV11-2, with unresolved D. This CDR3 is 12 amino acids long. Trimming pared 5 bases from V and 8 bases from J, leaving 7 bases between. Germline CDR1 and CDR2: SGHAT and FQNNGV. The CDR3 here is CASSPPDSPLHF. The CDR3 nucleotides read TGTGCCAGCAGCCCCCCAGATTCACCCCTCCACTTT.

This clone has a handful of counts. The V call is TRBV19, the J call TRBJ2-1, with D possibly matching TRBD1 (5 bases). The CDR3 has 13 amino acids. Trimming pared 3 bases from V and 8 bases from J, leaving 11 bases between. Germline CDR1 reads LNHDA; CDR2 reads SQIVND (reference sequence). CDR3 sequence: CASSISGLYEQFF. The CDR3 nucleotides are TGTGCCAGTAGTATCTCAGGGCTGTATGAGCAGTTCTTC.

The V call is TRBV6-6, the J call TRBJ2-5; D perhaps matches TRBD1 (6 bases). This CDR3 is built from 13 residues. The germline V gene has CDR1 MNHNY and CDR2 SVGAGI (reference sequence). V was clipped by 2 bases and J by 5 bases, with 9 bases between them. CDR3 sequence: CASSYGDMETQYF. Here the CDR3 DNA reads TGTGCCAGCAGTTACGGGGACATGGAGACCCAGTACTTC.

This clone was recorded at least ten times. The CDR3 DNA follows: TGCGCCAGCAGCTTGGAGCTGAGAGGGTTCCAGTTCTTC. Translating it yields CASSLELRGFQFF. This sequence joins TRBV5-1 and TRBJ2-1, with D tentatively TRBD2 (5 bases). This CDR3 has 13 amino acids. The ends were cut back, 0 bases at V and 13 bases at J, with 14 bases in the middle. Germline V gene lookup returns CDR1 SGHRS and CDR2 YFSETQ. The variable domain in full, completed from reference TRBV5-1 and TRBJ2-1, reads KAGVTQTPRYLIKTRGQQVTLSCSPISGHRSVSWYQQTPGQGLQFLFEYFSETQRNKGNFPGRFSGRQFSNSRSEMNVSTLELGDSALYLCASSLELRGFQFFGPGTRLTVL.

This clone was seen more than once but under ten times. The genes are TRBV30 and TRBJ2-1, with TRBD2 matching 14 bases. The CDR3 runs 13 residues. Germline assignment: CDR1 GTSNPN and CDR2 SVGIG (reference sequence). J lost 9 bases, V lost 5 bases, and 3 bases had no gene match. CDR3 sequence: CAWGLAGGGEQFF. CDR3 DNA: TGTGCCTGGGGACTAGCGGGGGGCGGTGAGCAGTTCTTC.

A few counts support this clone. The chain combines TRBV5-1 with TRBJ2-5; D may be TRBD2 (5 bases). The CDR3 has 14 residues. Between the trimmed V and J ends, which lost 0 bases and 1 base, there was a span of 7 bases. Germline lookup yields CDR1 SGHRS and CDR2 YFSETQ. The CDR3 is CASSLVEGQETQYF. DNA for the CDR3: TGCGCCAGCAGCTTGGTAGAGGGCCAAGAGACCCAGTACTTC.

This clone was seen only a few times. The chain recombines TRBV7-2 with TRBJ1-2; D is perhaps TRBD1 (5 bases). Germline V gene lookup returns CDR1 SGHTA and CDR2 FQGNSA. V gave up 1 base and J gave up 5 bases, with 14 bases separating them. CDR3 size: 15 residues. The CDR3: CASSLGGRDGYGYTF. CDR3 bases: TGTGCCAGCAGCTTAGGAGGCAGGGATGGATATGGCTACACCTTC.

This chain joins TRBV4-1 and TRBJ2-7, with 7 bases fitting TRBD1. The V and J ends lost 0 bases and 3 bases, in that order; junction bases with no gene match: 8. The CDR3 has 16 residues. Germline V gene sequence: CDR1 MGHRA, CDR2 YSYEKL. The DNA of the CDR3 is TGCGCCAGCAGCCAAGATACGGGGACAGCCCTCTACGAGCAGTACTTC. Its translation: CASSQDTGTALYEQYF.

This clone showed up just a few times. The chain uses TRBV18 and TRBJ2-3; perhaps TRBD1 as D (5 bases). V lost 0 bases and J 0 bases, leaving 13 bases between the germline ends. CDR3 size: 17 residues. CDR1 is KGHSH, CDR2 LQKENI, per germline. For the CDR3, the DNA is TGTGCCAGCTCACCACCAATTGGACATTCTAGCACAGATACGCAGTATTTT. Translating it yields CASSPPIGHSSTDTQYF.

The chain is built from TRBV7-8 and TRBJ2-2; a possible D gene is TRBD1 (7 bases). Trimming cost V 2 bases and J 4 bases, with 17 bases left between them. Germline CDR1 and CDR2: SGHVS and FQNEAQ. The length of the CDR3 is 17 residues. CDR3 DNA: TGTGCCAGCAGCTTACGGCGGCAGGGGGGTTCCACCGGGGAGCTGTTTTTT. As protein: CASSLRRQGGSTGELFF.

The chain joins TRBV5-1 to TRBJ1-4; the match to TRBD1 covers 9 bases. CDR1 is SGHRS, CDR2 YFSETQ, per germline. Losses at the gene ends were 6 bases for V and 8 bases for J; bases not matched to a gene: 8. The CDR3 sequence is 14 residues long. CDR3 bases: TGCGCCAGCACCCTTGACAGGGGGAAGGAAAAACTGTTTTTT. This encodes CASTLDRGKEKLFF.

This clone was recorded many times. An end of the junction does not agree with germline; a read error may underlie this. This chain links TRBV20-1 with TRBJ2-4; 9 nucleotides align to TRBD1. Per germline, CDR1 DFQATT and CDR2 SNEGSKA (reference sequence). The CDR3 totals 11 residues. The CDR3 nucleotides read TGCAGAGCTACAGGGGGCAACATTCAGTACTTC. This codes for CRATGGNIQYF.

The J gene is TRBJ2-5, the V gene TRBV7-2, with a tentative D call TRBD2 (7 bases). CDR3 length: 17 residues. Germline CDR1 SGHTA, CDR2 FQGNSA. V lost 5 bases and J 4 bases, leaving 23 bases between the germline ends. CDR3 in DNA: TGTGCCAGCAGCCCCCGGGATAAGGGGGGGGGACGAGAGACCCAGTACTTC. Translated: CASSPRDKGGGRETQYF.

This clone has a handful of counts. The chain employs TRBV6-5 and TRBJ1-3; 9 positions agree with TRBD1. Germline V gives CDR1 MNHEY, CDR2 SVGAGI. J lost 11 bases, V lost 6 bases, and 14 bases had no gene match. The CDR3 runs 15 residues. CDR3: CASSAGQGGGGPIYF. In DNA, the CDR3 is TGTGCCAGCAGCGCGGGACAGGGAGGGGGGGGGCCCATATATTTT.

V is TRBV5-6 and J is TRBJ1-6; D is unresolved. The CDR3 covers 13 residues. The germline V and J ends were trimmed by 1 base and 14 bases, with 13 bases remaining between them. Germline CDR1 SGHDT, CDR2 YYEEEE. The CDR3 DNA follows: TGTGCCAGCAGCTTGTTAACTACGGGGACCCTCCACTTT. Encoded protein: CASSLLTTGTLHF.

This chain connects TRBV7-8 to TRBJ1-5; 8 positions match TRBD1. The J segment lost 7 bases and the V segment lost 4 bases, leaving 9 bases of the junction unmatched. CDR1 and CDR2 from the germline V gene are SGHVS and FQNEAQ. The CDR3 totals 15 residues. The CDR3 nucleotides are TGTGCCAGCAGCTCGACAGGGGCTCTGAGACAGCCCCAGCATTTT. Protein: CASSSTGALRQPQHF.

The chain has TRBV6-6 and TRBJ1-2; TRBD1 matches at 11 bases. With 9 bases clipped from V and 3 bases from J, the junction kept 3 bases outside the gene matches. The CDR3 loop spans 13 amino acids. Germline CDR1 reads MNHNY; CDR2 reads SVGAGI (reference sequence). The CDR3 region is CASAGQGDYGYTF. The DNA of the CDR3 is TGTGCCAGTGCGGGACAGGGGGACTATGGCTACACCTTC.

This clone turned up a few times. The V gene is TRBV7-9, the J gene TRBJ1-6; D may be TRBD1 (5 bases). This CDR3 spans 17 amino acids. V was shortened by 1 base and J by 5 bases, with 15 bases between the two germline ends. Germline V gene data show CDR1 as SEHNR and CDR2 as FQNEAQ (reference sequence). This chain's CDR3 is CASSLGLRGYNNSPLHF. CDR3 coding DNA: TGTGCCAGCAGCTTAGGCTTGCGGGGGTATAATAATTCACCCCTCCACTTT.

This clone was detected only a few times. This chain links TRBV4-2 with TRBJ1-2; 8 bases map to TRBD1. The germline CDR1 and CDR2 sequences are LGHNA and YNFKEQ. Trimming removed 5 bases from V and 3 bases from J; junction bases left unmatched: 2. The CDR3 is 13 residues long. The CDR3 DNA is TGTGCCAGCAGCGTGGACAGGGACTATGGCTACACCTTC. It translates to CASSVDRDYGYTF.

In its sample, this clone was seen a few times. For the CDR3, the DNA is TGCACCAGCAGCCTTTGCAGGACAGGAAGAAACTATGGCTACACCTTC. This encodes CTSSLCRTGRNYGYTF. This sequence joins TRBV1 and TRBJ1-2; no check of the table's D call, TRBD1, against the DNA was made. TRBV1 is described as a pseudogene. The CDR3 runs 16 residues.